The TCR beta chain under discussion was sequenced for a study of T cell responses to AZD1222 COVID-19 vaccine. Study results and caveats: White British people made up most donors, females outnumbered males, and clonal diversity was possibly underestimated. Repertoire sampling happened only post peak T cell response.

This CDR3 region has 13 residues. V was shortened by 0 bases and J by 5 bases, with 7 bases between the two germline ends. Germline values: CDR1 SGHTS, CDR2 YDEGEE. Using immunoSEQ multiplex PCR, the repertoire was profiled, and TCRdb retains in-frame clones only, with some absent. The table lists 150,000 to 200,000 clones, 90% of them singletons, with roughly 3.1% in the top ten. Notes on this clone: Its target is unknown.

The V and J genes are TRBV5-8 and TRBJ2-3; no definite D call. This clonotype was sampled from an adult in good health. The material was peripheral blood, obtained on day 0 of AZD1222 vaccination. The CDR3 region is CASSLVSVDTQYF. In DNA form, the CDR3 reads TGTGCCAGCAGCTTGGTCTCGGTAGATACGCAGTATTTT.